This TCR beta chain is drawn from a study of beta chain features in type 1 diabetes. Study-level results: Type 1 diabetes patients had moderately but significantly shorter TCRB CDR3s in all four CD4+ subsets. Since sequencing was performed on cDNA, cells with high TCR expression could be over-represented. In comparison with healthy donors, patients had naive, central memory and Treg TCRB repertoires that appeared more similar. PCR might favor shorter templates, but any such skew would affect patients and controls equally.

The germline gives CDR1 SGDLS, CDR2 YYNGEE. The CDR3 totals 15 residues. The V segment lost 0 bases and the J segment 4 bases; nucleotides outside the gene matches: 2. As concerns this clone: Antigen unknown.

The whole isolated RNA underwent reverse transcription, so sequencing captured expressed TCRB transcripts. Assay: immunoSEQ multiplex PCR; the TCRdb copy retains only in-frame clones and omits some. The sample includes some 350,000 clones, 8.5% to 10% of them seen just once. Sorting with CD45RO/CCR7/CD25/CD127/CD95/CD27 yielded naive, central memory, regulatory and stem-like memory CD4+ cells. V and J are TRBV9 and TRBJ2-1, with 9 positions matching TRBD2. The specimen was central memory CD4+ T cells from blood. The TCR originated in a man younger than 40 with type 1 diabetes. The DNA for the CDR3 is TGTGCCAGCAGCGTAGCGCTAGCGGGATACAATGAGCAGTTCTTC. It encodes CASSVALAGYNEQFF.